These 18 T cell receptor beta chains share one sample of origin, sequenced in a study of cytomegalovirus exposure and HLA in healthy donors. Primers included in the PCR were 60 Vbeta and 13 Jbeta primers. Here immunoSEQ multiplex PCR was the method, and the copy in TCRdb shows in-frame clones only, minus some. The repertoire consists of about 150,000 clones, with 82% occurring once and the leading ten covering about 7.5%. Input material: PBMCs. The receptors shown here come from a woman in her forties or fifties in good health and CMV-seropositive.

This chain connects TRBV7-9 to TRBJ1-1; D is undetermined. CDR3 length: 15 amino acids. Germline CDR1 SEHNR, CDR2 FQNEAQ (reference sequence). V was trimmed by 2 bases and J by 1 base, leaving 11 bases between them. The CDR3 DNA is TGTGCCAGCAGCTTAAGCAGGTATGAGAACACTGAAGCTTTCTTT. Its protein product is CASSLSRYENTEAFF.

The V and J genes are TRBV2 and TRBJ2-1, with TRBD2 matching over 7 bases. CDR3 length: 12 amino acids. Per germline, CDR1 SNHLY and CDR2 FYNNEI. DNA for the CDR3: TGTGCATACCGAGAGGGGACTATAAGCCCGTTCTTC. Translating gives CAYREGTISPFF.

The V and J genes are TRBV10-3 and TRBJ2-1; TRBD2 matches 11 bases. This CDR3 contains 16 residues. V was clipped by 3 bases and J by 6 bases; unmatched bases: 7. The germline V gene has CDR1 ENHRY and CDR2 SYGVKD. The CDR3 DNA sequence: TGTGCCATCAGTGAACCACTAGCGGGAGATACCAATGAGCAGTTCTTC. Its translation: CAISEPLAGDTNEQFF.

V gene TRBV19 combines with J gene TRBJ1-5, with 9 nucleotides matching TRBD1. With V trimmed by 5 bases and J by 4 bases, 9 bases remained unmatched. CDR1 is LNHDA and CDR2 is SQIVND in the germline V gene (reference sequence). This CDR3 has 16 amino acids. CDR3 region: CASSAGTGYRNQPQHF. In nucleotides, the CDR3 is TGTGCCAGTAGTGCCGGGACAGGGTATCGGAATCAGCCCCAGCATTTT.

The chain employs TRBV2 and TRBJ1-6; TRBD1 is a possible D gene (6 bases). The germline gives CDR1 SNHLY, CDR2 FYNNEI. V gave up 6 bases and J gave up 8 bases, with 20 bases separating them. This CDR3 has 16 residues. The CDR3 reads CASRLRRGFVDSPLHF. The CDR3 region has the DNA TGTGCCAGCAGGCTAAGAAGGGGGTTTGTGGATTCACCCCTCCACTTT.

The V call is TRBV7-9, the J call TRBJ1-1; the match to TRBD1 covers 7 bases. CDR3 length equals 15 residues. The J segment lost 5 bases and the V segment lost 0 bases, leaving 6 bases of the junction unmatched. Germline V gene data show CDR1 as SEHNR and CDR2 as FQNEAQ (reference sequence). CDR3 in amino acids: CASSLALTGVTEAFF. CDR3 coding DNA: TGTGCCAGCAGCTTAGCGCTAACAGGGGTTACTGAAGCTTTCTTT.

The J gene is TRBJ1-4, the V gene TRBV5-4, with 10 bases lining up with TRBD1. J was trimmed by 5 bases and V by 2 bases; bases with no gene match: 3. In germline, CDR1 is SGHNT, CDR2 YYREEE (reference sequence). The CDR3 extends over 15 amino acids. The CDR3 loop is CASSLRTGGNEKLFF. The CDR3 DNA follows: TGTGCCAGCAGCTTAAGGACAGGGGGAAATGAAAAACTGTTTTTT. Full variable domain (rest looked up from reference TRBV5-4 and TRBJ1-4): ETGVTQSPTHLIKTRGQQVTLRCSSQSGHNTVSWYQQALGQGPQFIFQYYREEENGRGNFPPRFSGLQFPNYSSELNVNALELDDSALYLCASSLRTGGNEKLFFGSGTQLSVL.

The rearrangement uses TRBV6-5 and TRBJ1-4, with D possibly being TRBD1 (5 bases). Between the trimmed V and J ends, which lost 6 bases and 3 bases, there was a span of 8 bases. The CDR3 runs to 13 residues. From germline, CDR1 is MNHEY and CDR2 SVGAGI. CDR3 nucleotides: TGTGCCAGCAGGAGGGACTCTAATGAAAAACTGTTTTTT. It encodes CASRRDSNEKLFF.

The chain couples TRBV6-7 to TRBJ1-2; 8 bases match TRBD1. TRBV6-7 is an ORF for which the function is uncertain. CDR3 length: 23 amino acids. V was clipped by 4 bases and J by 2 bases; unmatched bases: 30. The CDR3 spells CASSWGSPPNSTCRDRRNYGYTF. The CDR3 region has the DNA TGTGCCAGCAGTTGGGGGTCCCCGCCGAATTCAACTTGCCGGGACAGGCGAAACTATGGCTACACCTTC.

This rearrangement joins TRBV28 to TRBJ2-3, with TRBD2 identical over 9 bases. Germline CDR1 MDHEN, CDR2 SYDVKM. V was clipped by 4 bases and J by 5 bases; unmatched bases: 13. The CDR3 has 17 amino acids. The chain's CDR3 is CASSSRKVAGEKDTQYF. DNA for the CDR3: TGTGCCAGCAGTTCCCGGAAGGTAGCGGGAGAAAAAGATACGCAGTATTTT.

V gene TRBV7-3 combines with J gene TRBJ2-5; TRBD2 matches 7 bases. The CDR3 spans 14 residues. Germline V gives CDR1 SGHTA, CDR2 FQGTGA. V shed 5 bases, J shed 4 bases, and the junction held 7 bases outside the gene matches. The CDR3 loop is CASSALGGGETQYF. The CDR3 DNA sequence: TGTGCCAGCAGCGCGCTTGGGGGGGGAGAGACCCAGTACTTC.

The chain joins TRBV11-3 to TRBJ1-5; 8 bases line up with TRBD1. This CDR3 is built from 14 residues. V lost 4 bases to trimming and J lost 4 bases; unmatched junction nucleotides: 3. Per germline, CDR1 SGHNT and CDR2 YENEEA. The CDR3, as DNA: TGTGCCAGCAGCTCTACAGGGGGTAATCAGCCCCAGCATTTT. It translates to CASSSTGGNQPQHF.

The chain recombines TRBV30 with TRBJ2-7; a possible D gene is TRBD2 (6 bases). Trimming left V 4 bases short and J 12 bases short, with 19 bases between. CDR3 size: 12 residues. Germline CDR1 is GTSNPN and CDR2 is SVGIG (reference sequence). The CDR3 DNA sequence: TGTGCCTGGAATGGGGGGACTCCAATACCGTACTTC. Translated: CAWNGGTPIPYF.

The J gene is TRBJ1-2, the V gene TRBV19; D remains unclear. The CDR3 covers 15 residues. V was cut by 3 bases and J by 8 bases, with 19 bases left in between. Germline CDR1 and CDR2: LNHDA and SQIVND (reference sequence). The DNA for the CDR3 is TGTGCCAGTAGTATCGCCCCTCGGGGAGGTGGGGGCTACACCTTC. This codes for CASSIAPRGGGGYTF.

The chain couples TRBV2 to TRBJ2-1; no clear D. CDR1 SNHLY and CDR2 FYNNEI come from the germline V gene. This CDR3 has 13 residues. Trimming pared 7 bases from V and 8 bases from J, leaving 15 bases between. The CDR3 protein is CASMTELGYEQFF. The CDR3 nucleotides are TGTGCCAGCATGACCGAACTGGGCTATGAGCAGTTCTTC. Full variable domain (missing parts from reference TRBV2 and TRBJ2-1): EPEVTQTPSHQVTQMGQEVILRCVPISNHLYFYWYRQILGQKVEFLVSFYNNEISEKSEIFDDQFSVERPDGSNFTLKIRSTKLEDSAMYFCASMTELGYEQFFGPGTRLTVL.

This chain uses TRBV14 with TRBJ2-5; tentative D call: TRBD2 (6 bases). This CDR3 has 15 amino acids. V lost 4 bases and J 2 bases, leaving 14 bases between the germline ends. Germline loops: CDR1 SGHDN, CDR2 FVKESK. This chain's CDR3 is CASSRVGLFQETQYF. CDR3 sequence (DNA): TGTGCCAGCAGCCGTGTAGGACTATTTCAAGAGACCCAGTACTTC.

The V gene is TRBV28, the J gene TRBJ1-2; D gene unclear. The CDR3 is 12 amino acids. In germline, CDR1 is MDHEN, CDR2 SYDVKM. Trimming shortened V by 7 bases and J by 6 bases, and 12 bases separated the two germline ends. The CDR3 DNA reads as TGTGCCAGCACTCAGGCGTGGGATGGCTACACCTTC. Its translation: CASTQAWDGYTF.

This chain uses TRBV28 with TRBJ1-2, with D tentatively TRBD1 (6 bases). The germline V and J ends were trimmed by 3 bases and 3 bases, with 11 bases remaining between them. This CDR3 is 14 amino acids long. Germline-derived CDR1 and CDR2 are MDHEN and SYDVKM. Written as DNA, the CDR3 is TGTGCCAGCAGTTTCACAGGGTTTGACTATGGCTACACCTTC. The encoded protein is CASSFTGFDYGYTF.